The rows below give T cell receptor beta chains drawn from one sample of a study of shared clonotypes between healthy human individuals. Data came from immunoSEQ multiplex PCR; TCRdb stores just in-frame clones and leaves some out. Altogether roughly 2.4 million clones are present, approximately 96% being singletons, with the ten largest covering approximately 0.13%. The specimen was naive CD4+ T cells sorted from blood. The receptors originated from a man aged 18 to 29 in good health. Both conserved end residues are part of each CDR3. The D gene is left open where the match is weak. Expanded clones are given a class, and other clones once, few, many or no size at all.

-,TRBV19,-,TRBJ2-5,CASSIGGETQYF,TGTGCCAGTAGTATCGGAGGGGAGACCCAGTACTTC
-,TRBV4-1,-,TRBJ1-4,CASSLKAGGAREKLFF,TGCGCCAGCAGCCTAAAGGCCGGGGGGGCGAGGGAAAAACTGTTTTTT
TRBD2,TRBV11-2,-,TRBJ2-3,CASSRDYTLTDTQYF,TGTGCCAGCAGCCGGGACTACACCCTCACAGATACGCAGTATTTT
-,TRBV29-1,few,TRBJ1-1,CSVEVRFMNTEAFF,TGCAGCGTTGAGGTTAGGTTTATGAACACTGAAGCTTTCTTT
TRBD2,TRBV6-6,once,TRBJ2-2,CASSPSGPNTGELFF,TGTGCCAGCAGTCCTAGCGGGCCCAACACCGGGGAGCTGTTTTTT
-,TRBV30,-,TRBJ1-4,CAWRLADEKLFF,TGTGCCTGGAGACTGGCGGATGAAAAACTGTTTTTT
-,TRBV5-1,-,TRBJ1-2,CASSPDIPPTKGYTF,TGCGCCAGCAGCCCTGACATCCCCCCGACAAAGGGCTACACCTTC
TRBD2,TRBV27,-,TRBJ2-3,CASSFPGLAGDTQYF,TGTGCCAGCAGTTTCCCGGGACTAGCGGGGGATACGCAGTATTTT
-,TRBV7-9,-,TRBJ2-5,CASSLLGSGETQYF,TGTGCCAGCAGCCTTTTGGGGAGTGGGGAGACCCAGTACTTC
-,TRBV11-3,-,TRBJ1-2,CASSPWTPAYGYTF,TGTGCCAGCAGCCCCTGGACACCGGCCTATGGCTACACCTTC
-,TRBV9,once,TRBJ2-3,CASSVAAGGTDTQYF,TGTGCCAGCAGCGTAGCTGCGGGTGGCACAGATACGCAGTATTTT
-,TRBV27,-,TRBJ2-5,CASSLSADAGETQYF,TGTGCCAGCAGTTTATCGGCGGATGCGGGGGAGACCCAGTACTTC
-,TRBV6-4,-,TRBJ2-4,CASSAISGDIQYF,TGTGCCAGCAGTGCTATATCGGGGGACATTCAGTACTTC
-,TRBV29-1,-,TRBJ1-2,CSVERAGSGYTF,TGCAGCGTTGAACGAGCGGGATCTGGCTACACCTTC
-,TRBV6-1,-,TRBJ2-3,CASSTQGSTDTQYF,TGTGCCAGCAGTACACAGGGTTCCACAGATACGCAGTATTTT
-,TRBV19,-,TRBJ1-2,CASSTSAGYYGYTF,TGTGCCAGTAGTACCTCCGCGGGGTACTATGGCTACACCTTC
-,TRBV29-1,-,TRBJ2-7,CSVASPLEQYF,TGCAGCGTTGCCTCCCCGCTTGAGCAGTACTTC
TRBD1,TRBV11-2,-,TRBJ1-2,CASSLGTGGSPYGYTF,TGTGCCAGCAGCTTAGGGACAGGGGGCTCTCCCTATGGCTACACCTTC
-,TRBV29-1,once,TRBJ2-1,CSVPSYNEQFF,TGCAGCGTCCCCTCTTACAATGAGCAGTTCTTC
-,TRBV14,-,TRBJ1-3,CASSQRAHSGNTIYF,TGTGCCAGCAGCCAAAGGGCCCACTCTGGAAACACCATATATTTT
-,TRBV30,once,TRBJ1-4,CACHVGEKLFF,TGTGCCTGCCATGTGGGTGAAAAACTGTTTTTT
-,TRBV5-1,-,TRBJ1-4,CASTVRPATNEKLFF,TGCGCCAGCACCGTTAGGCCTGCAACTAATGAAAAACTGTTTTTT
-,TRBV29-1,-,TRBJ2-2,CSVFGGAFTGELFF,TGCAGCGTTTTCGGGGGCGCGTTCACCGGGGAGCTGTTTTTT
TRBD1,TRBV5-4,-,TRBJ1-4,CASSRRTGLEEKLFF,TGTGCCAGCAGCCGGCGGACAGGGTTGGAGGAAAAACTGTTTTTT
TRBD1,TRBV6-6,-,TRBJ1-1,CASSRGQGKRRTEAFF,TGTGCCAGCAGCCGGGGACAGGGGAAGCGGAGGACTGAAGCTTTCTTT
-,TRBV6-6,-,TRBJ2-7,CASSYTRSSYEQYF,TGTGCCAGCAGTTACACCCGATCCTCCTACGAGCAGTACTTC
-,TRBV28,-,TRBJ2-7,CASSPGTPYEQYF,TGTGCCAGCAGTCCCGGGACCCCCTACGAGCAGTACTTC
-,TRBV18,-,TRBJ2-6,CASSQSAGSGANVLTF,TGTGCCAGCTCACAGTCCGCGGGCTCTGGGGCCAACGTCCTGACTTTC
TRBD1,TRBV19,-,TRBJ2-7,CASSRAGTGGNEQYF,TGTGCCAGTAGTAGGGCCGGGACAGGGGGGAACGAGCAGTACTTC
-,TRBV4-3,-,TRBJ2-7,CASSQEGLRQIGGYEQYF,TGCGCCAGCAGCCAAGAAGGGTTAAGACAGATTGGGGGATACGAGCAGTACTTC
TRBD2,TRBV27,-,TRBJ2-1,CASRGSGTRTYNEQFF,TGTGCCAGCAGGGGATCCGGGACTAGAACCTACAATGAGCAGTTCTTC
-,TRBV12-2,-,TRBJ2-1,CASRHRGSSNEQFF,TGTGCAAGTCGCCATCGAGGATCGAGCAATGAGCAGTTCTTC
-,TRBV6-5,-,TRBJ2-7,CASRPGNTYEQYF,TGTGCCAGCAGGCCCGGAAATACCTACGAGCAGTACTTC
-,TRBV5-4,-,TRBJ1-3,CASSGQGVGGNTIYF,TGTGCCAGCAGCGGACAAGGGGTAGGCGGAAACACCATATATTTT
TRBD1,TRBV10-2,-,TRBJ2-1,CASRMTGSSGSYNEQFF,TGCGCCAGCAGGATGACAGGGTCTTCTGGCTCCTACAATGAGCAGTTCTTC
TRBD1,TRBV7-3,once,TRBJ2-1,CASSQDSTGVNEQFF,TGTGCCAGCAGCCAGGATTCGACAGGGGTTAATGAGCAGTTCTTC
TRBD1,TRBV5-1,-,TRBJ2-7,CASSLDVSWPRGLLGEQYF,TGCGCCAGCAGCTTGGACGTTAGTTGGCCAAGGGGGCTCCTGGGAGAGCAGTACTTC
-,TRBV2,-,TRBJ2-2,CASSDSTLGSGELFF,TGTGCCAGCAGCGATTCCACGCTGGGGTCCGGGGAGCTGTTTTTT
-,TRBV19,-,TRBJ2-7,CASSIKSGYSYEQYF,TGTGCCAGTAGTATAAAGTCAGGGTATTCCTACGAGCAGTACTTC
-,TRBV6-5,-,TRBJ2-1,CATRLVLDNEQFF,TGTGCCACTAGACTAGTTCTGGACAATGAGCAGTTCTTC
-,TRBV6-5,-,TRBJ2-5,CASSQLQGRETQYF,TGTGCCAGCAGTCAACTCCAGGGGAGAGAGACCCAGTACTTC
-,TRBV28,-,TRBJ1-2,CASSLYRLGYTF,TGTGCCAGCAGTTTATACAGGCTCGGCTACACCTTC
-,TRBV20-1,-,TRBJ2-1,CSALFGGEQFF,TGCAGTGCCCTCTTCGGGGGTGAGCAGTTCTTC
TRBD2,TRBV5-5,-,TRBJ2-2,CASSLVSGRASGELFF,TGTGCCAGCAGCTTGGTTAGCGGGAGGGCATCAGGGGAGCTGTTTTTT
-,TRBV28,-,TRBJ2-5,CASASNPETQYF,TGTGCCAGCGCTTCAAACCCGGAGACCCAGTACTTC
-,TRBV2,-,TRBJ1-4,CASSGSWGEKLFF,TGTGCCAGCAGTGGCAGCTGGGGTGAAAAACTGTTTTTT
TRBD1,TRBV5-1,-,TRBJ2-7,CASSSRDRFFYEQYF,TGCGCCAGCAGCAGCCGGGACAGGTTCTTCTACGAGCAGTACTTC
-,TRBV6-1,-,TRBJ1-2,CASTPVLDYGYTF,TGTGCCAGCACCCCTGTCCTTGACTATGGCTACACCTTC
-,TRBV10-1,few,TRBJ2-7,CASSATVYEQYF,TGCGCCAGCAGTGCGACAGTTTACGAGCAGTACTTC
TRBD1,TRBV6-5,-,TRBJ1-1,CAIGTGMNTEAFF,TGTGCCATCGGGACAGGGATGAACACTGAAGCTTTCTTT
-,TRBV5-1,-,TRBJ2-2,CASHKNLANTGELFF,TGCGCCAGCCATAAGAACCTAGCGAACACCGGGGAGCTGTTTTTT
-,TRBV9,once,TRBJ1-5,CASSVADGGGNQPQHF,TGTGCCAGCAGCGTAGCGGACGGCGGGGGCAATCAGCCCCAGCATTTT
-,TRBV6-5,-,TRBJ1-1,CASSYRTGTTEAFF,TGTGCCAGCAGTTACCGTACCGGGACAACAGAAGCTTTCTTT
-,TRBV18,-,TRBJ1-5,CASSPPTGFNQPQHF,TGTGCCAGCTCACCACCGACAGGCTTCAATCAGCCCCAGCATTTT
-,TRBV30,-,TRBJ2-7,CAWSGETAYYEQYF,TGTGCCTGGAGTGGGGAGACGGCTTACTACGAGCAGTACTTC
TRBD1,TRBV4-1,-,TRBJ1-4,CASSQDGTGHEKLFF,TGCGCCAGCAGCCAAGACGGGACAGGCCATGAAAAACTGTTTTTT
-,TRBV20-1,-,TRBJ1-2,CSANPGTGYTF,TGCAGTGCTAATCCAGGGACTGGCTACACCTTC
TRBD1,TRBV11-2,once,TRBJ2-6,CASSPDRSSGANVLTF,TGTGCCAGCAGCCCGGACAGGTCCTCTGGGGCCAACGTCCTGACTTTC
TRBD1,TRBV18,-,TRBJ1-3,CASSEGQGFSGNTIYF,TGTGCCAGCTCCGAGGGACAGGGGTTCTCTGGAAACACCATATATTTT
-,TRBV27,-,TRBJ2-1,CASSLWMVSYNEQFF,TGTGCCAGCAGTTTGTGGATGGTCTCCTACAATGAGCAGTTCTTC